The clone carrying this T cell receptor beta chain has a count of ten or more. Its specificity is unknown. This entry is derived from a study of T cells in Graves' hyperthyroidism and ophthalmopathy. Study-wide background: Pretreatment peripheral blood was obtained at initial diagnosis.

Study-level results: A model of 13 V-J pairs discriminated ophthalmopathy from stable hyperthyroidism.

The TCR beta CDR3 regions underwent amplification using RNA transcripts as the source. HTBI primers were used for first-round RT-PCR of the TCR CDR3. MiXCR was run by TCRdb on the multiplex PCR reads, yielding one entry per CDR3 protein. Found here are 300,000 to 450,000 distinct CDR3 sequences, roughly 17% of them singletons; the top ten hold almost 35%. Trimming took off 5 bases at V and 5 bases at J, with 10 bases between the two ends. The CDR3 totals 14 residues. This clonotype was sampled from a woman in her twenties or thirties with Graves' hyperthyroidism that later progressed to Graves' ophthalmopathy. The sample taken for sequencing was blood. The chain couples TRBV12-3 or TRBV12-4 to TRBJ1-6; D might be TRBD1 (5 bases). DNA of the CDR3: TGTGCCAGCAGTCCGGGACGGAATAATTCACCCCTCCACTTT. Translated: CASSPGRNNSPLHF.